The rows below give T cell receptor beta chains drawn from one sample of a study of T cells after yellow fever vaccination. Via MiXCR, TCRdb re-called the 5' RACE reads, giving one row per CDR3 protein. The sample has 300,000 to 400,000 distinct CDR3 sequences; under 5% are singletons. The sample in question was PBMCs, obtained 5 days after the yellow fever booster vaccination. These receptors were taken from a man younger than 35 who received the YFV17D yellow fever vaccine. The CDR3 runs from the conserved cysteine through the conserved F or W. The D gene is left open where the match is weak. Clone sizes are given selectively: once, few, many, or a class where the clone is expanded.

D	J	size	V	CDR3	DNA
TRBD2	TRBJ2-7	few	TRBV20-1	CSARELAGAYEQYF	TGCAGTGCTAGAGAACTAGCGGGGGCCTACGAGCAGTACTTC
NA	TRBJ2-3	many	TRBV10-1	CASSGDRLENTQYF	TGCGCCAGCAGTGGGGACAGACTAGAGAATACGCAGTATTTT
NA	TRBJ1-2	few	TRBV20-1	CSARDMPSYGYTF	TGCAGTGCTAGAGATATGCCCAGCTATGGCTACACCTTC
TRBD2	TRBJ2-2	NA	TRBV5-1	CASSFTFGLASGELFF	TGCGCCAGCAGCTTCACGTTCGGACTAGCTTCCGGGGAGCTGTTTTTT
NA	TRBJ2-5	NA	TRBV2	CASSVGTETQYF	TGTGCCAGCAGTGTCGGGACCGAGACCCAGTACTTC
TRBD1	TRBJ2-5	NA	TRBV28	CASSPDRDRGETQYF	TGTGCCAGCAGTCCCGACAGGGACAGGGGAGAGACCCAGTACTTC
TRBD1	TRBJ2-5	many	TRBV5-1	CASREGGAGSIQETQYF	TGCGCCAGCAGGGAAGGGGGCGCAGGGTCCATCCAAGAGACCCAGTACTTC
NA	TRBJ1-1	NA	TRBV30	CAWSVQSEAFF	TGTGCCTGGAGTGTACAATCTGAAGCTTTCTTT
NA	TRBJ2-7	few	TRBV20-1	CSAKRDASYEQYF	TGCAGTGCCAAAAGGGACGCCTCCTACGAGCAGTACTTC
NA	TRBJ2-2	few	TRBV4-3	CASSHKSGLDTGELFF	TGCGCCAGCAGCCACAAGTCCGGATTGGACACCGGGGAGCTGTTTTTT
TRBD1	TRBJ1-1	NA	TRBV5-1	CASRSGTANTEAFF	TGCGCCAGCAGATCCGGGACAGCGAACACTGAAGCTTTCTTT
TRBD2	TRBJ2-4	many	TRBV4-3	CASSQDHVAGGPLAKYF	TGCGCCAGCAGCCAAGATCATGTAGCGGGGGGGCCTTTGGCTAAGTACTTC
TRBD1	TRBJ1-1	few	TRBV19	CASSSPGQGIMNTEAFF	TGTGCCAGTAGTTCTCCGGGACAGGGGATCATGAACACTGAAGCTTTCTTT
NA	TRBJ1-1	NA	TRBV7-9	CASSRQERMNTEAFF	TGTGCCAGCAGTCGACAGGAGCGGATGAACACTGAAGCTTTCTTT
NA	TRBJ1-5	many	TRBV6-6	CASSYSRDQPQHF	TGTGCCAGCAGTTACTCGAGAGATCAGCCCCAGCATTTT
TRBD1	TRBJ2-3	many	TRBV5-1	CASSSTGYTDTQYF	TGCGCCAGCAGCTCGACAGGGTACACAGATACGCAGTATTTT
NA	TRBJ2-2	NA	TRBV7-3	CASSLGQSTGELFF	TGTGCCAGCAGCCTCGGGCAGAGCACCGGGGAGCTGTTTTTT
NA	TRBJ1-6	NA	TRBV6-5	CASRQGLNSPLHF	TGTGCCAGCAGGCAGGGGCTTAATTCACCCCTCCACTTT
TRBD1	TRBJ1-1	many	TRBV6-5	CASRPGTENTEAFF	TGTGCCAGCAGGCCCGGGACAGAAAACACTGAAGCTTTCTTT
NA	TRBJ2-7	NA	TRBV10-3	CAISEDGSYEQYF	TGTGCCATCAGCGAGGACGGCTCCTACGAGCAGTACTTC
NA	TRBJ1-1	few	TRBV3-1	CASSQDPGYEAFF	TGTGCCAGCAGCCAAGATCCTGGATACGAAGCTTTCTTT
TRBD1	TRBJ2-1	few	TRBV5-1	CASSSPRGPQGDEQFF	TGCGCCAGCAGCTCTCCGAGGGGGCCACAAGGTGATGAGCAGTTCTTC
NA	TRBJ2-3	many	TRBV7-9	CASSLWSRGADTQYF	TGTGCCAGCAGCTTATGGAGCAGGGGAGCAGATACGCAGTATTTT
NA	TRBJ2-2	few	TRBV5-1	CASSLTVSGELFF	TGCGCCAGCAGCCTAACAGTCTCCGGGGAGCTGTTTTTT
NA	TRBJ2-3	NA	TRBV7-9	CASTGLIGTQYF	TGTGCCAGCACCGGTCTGATCGGTACGCAGTATTTT
NA	TRBJ1-5	NA	TRBV9	CASSVGRGDHQPQHF	TGTGCCAGCAGCGTCGGGCGGGGGGACCATCAGCCCCAGCATTTT
NA	TRBJ2-2	many	TRBV12-3/TRBV12-4	CASRLTGNTGELFF	TGTGCCAGCAGGTTGACAGGGAACACCGGGGAGCTGTTTTTT
NA	TRBJ2-5	NA	TRBV19	CASSISFRDLQETQYF	TGTGCCAGTAGTATTAGTTTTCGGGACTTACAAGAGACCCAGTACTTC
NA	TRBJ1-1	few	TRBV20-1	CSAAREEGVTEAFF	TGCAGTGCGGCCCGGGAGGAGGGGGTTACTGAAGCTTTCTTT
NA	TRBJ1-5	few	TRBV5-1	CASSSEGANQPQHF	TGCGCCAGCAGTTCGGAGGGCGCAAATCAGCCCCAGCATTTT
NA	TRBJ1-4	few	TRBV28	CASSLGQGLKLFF	TGTGCCAGCAGTTTAGGGCAGGGGTTGAAACTGTTTTTT
NA	TRBJ2-7	NA	TRBV30	CAWSGYGPYEQYF	TGTGCCTGGAGCGGGTACGGTCCCTACGAGCAGTACTTC
NA	TRBJ1-5	few	TRBV27	CASTPFWGYNQPQHF	TGTGCCAGCACCCCGTTCTGGGGGTACAATCAGCCCCAGCATTTT